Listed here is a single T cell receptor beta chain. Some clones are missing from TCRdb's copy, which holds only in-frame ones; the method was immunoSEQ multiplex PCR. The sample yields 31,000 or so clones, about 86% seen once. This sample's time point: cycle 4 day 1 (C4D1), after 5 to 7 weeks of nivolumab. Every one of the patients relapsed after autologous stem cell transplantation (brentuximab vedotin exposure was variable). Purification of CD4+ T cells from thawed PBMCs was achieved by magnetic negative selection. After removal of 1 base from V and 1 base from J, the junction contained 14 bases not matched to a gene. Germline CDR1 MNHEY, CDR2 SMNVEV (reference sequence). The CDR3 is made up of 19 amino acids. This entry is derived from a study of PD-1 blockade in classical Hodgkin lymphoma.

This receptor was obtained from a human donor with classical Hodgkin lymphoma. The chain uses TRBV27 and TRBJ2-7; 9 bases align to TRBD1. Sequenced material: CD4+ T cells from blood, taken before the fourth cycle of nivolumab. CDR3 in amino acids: CASSLFGTGFGTGSYEQYF. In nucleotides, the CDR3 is TGTGCCAGCAGTTTATTCGGGACAGGGTTCGGAACTGGGTCCTACGAGCAGTACTTC.